This T cell receptor (beta chain) was identified during a study of shared T cell receptors in the human thymus. This clone came up a few times. Germline trimming cut 6 bases from V and 3 bases from J; bases unmatched to any gene: 5. CDR1 and CDR2 from the germline V gene are LNHDA and SQIVND (reference sequence). The CDR3 has 14 residues. The repertoire was sequenced with immunoSEQ multiplex PCR; TCRdb's copy has only in-frame clones and lacks some. The sample includes 550,000 to 800,000 clones, approximately 85% of them seen just once. This sample was also put to use in a study of human thymus T cells. That paper states: Donation came from healthy Finnish infants having corrective surgery for congenital heart defects. From resections taken during corrective heart surgery, the thymus tissue was obtained. In thymic and blood repertoires alike, V and J usage looked biased. Thymic repertoires of unrelated individuals were reported in related research to overlap highly.

This chain connects TRBV19 to TRBJ1-1; 9 bases map to TRBD1. The sequence came from a girl under three years old with a congenital heart defect. Material: thymocytes. The CDR3: CASSHRTGDTEAFF. CDR3 sequence (DNA): TGTGCCAGTAGCCACCGGACAGGGGACACTGAAGCTTTCTTT.